The 18 T cell receptor beta chains listed next were all sequenced from one sample in a study of blood T cell repertoires in COVID-19. Repertoires were generated with immunoSEQ multiplex PCR, while TCRdb's copy carries only in-frame clones and drops some. The table includes more than 45,000 clones, 80% to 90% detected once. Sequencing was performed on peripheral blood. These receptors were taken from a woman between 70 and 85 years old with active COVID-19.

This chain uses TRBV5-3 with TRBJ2-7; possible D gene TRBD1, 5 bases. TRBV5-3 is an ORF for which the function is uncertain. The CDR3 length is 14 residues. V lost 0 bases and J lost 6, with 13 bases in between. In nucleotides, the CDR3 is TGTGCCAGAAGCTTGGCCCGCAGGGTCCGCGAGCAGTACTTC. Amino acids: CARSLARRVREQYF.

In its sample, this clone was seen once. J is TRBJ2-1 and V is TRBV2; D not resolved. The V end lost 4 bases, the J end lost 2 bases, and 6 bases lay between the germline ends. Germline CDR1 is SNHLY and CDR2 is FYNNEI. The CDR3 consists of 13 residues. CDR3 DNA sequence: TGTGCCAGCAGTGCCCCTCCCTACAATGAGCAGTTCTTC. This sequence encodes CASSAPPYNEQFF.

V usage is TRBV5-1 and J usage is TRBJ2-5; 10 bases fit TRBD2. The V gene end was trimmed by 4 bases and the J gene end by 2 bases; junction bases not matched to a gene: 5. Per germline, CDR1 SGHRS and CDR2 YFSETQ. The CDR3 is 15 residues long. CDR3 DNA: TGCGCCAGCAGCAAAGCGGGAGGGCCGCAAGAGACCCAGTACTTC. Its translation: CASSKAGGPQETQYF.

DNA of the CDR3: TGTGCCAGCAGCAAGGGACAGGGGAACTATGGCTACACCTTC. Protein: CASSKGQGNYGYTF. The chain uses TRBV7-9 and TRBJ1-2, with 10 bases lining up with TRBD1. Trimming at V came to 5 bases and at J to 2 bases, leaving 2 bases not matched to a gene. Per germline, CDR1 SEHNR and CDR2 FQNEAQ (reference sequence). There are 14 residues in the CDR3. Using reference TRBV7-9 and TRBJ1-2 for the parts outside the CDR3, the full variable domain is DTGVSQNPRHKITKRGQNVTFRCDPISEHNRLYWYRQTLGQGPEFLTYFQNEAQLEKSRLLSDRFSAERPKGSFSTLEIQRTEQGDSAMYLCASSKGQGNYGYTFGSGTRLTVV.

The chain couples TRBV5-1 to TRBJ2-2; tentative D call: TRBD2 (6 bases). Germline values: CDR1 SGHRS, CDR2 YFSETQ. CDR3 length: 15 amino acids. With 5 bases removed from V and 3 bases from J, the gap between germline ends came to 14 bases. The CDR3 DNA sequence: TGCGCCAGCAGAAGGGCGGAGGGGTACACCGGGGAGCTGTTTTTT. Its protein product is CASRRAEGYTGELFF. Together with reference TRBV5-1 and TRBJ2-2, the CDR3 gives the full variable domain: KAGVTQTPRYLIKTRGQQVTLSCSPISGHRSVSWYQQTPGQGLQFLFEYFSETQRNKGNFPGRFSGRQFSNSRSEMNVSTLELGDSALYLCASRRAEGYTGELFFGEGSRLTVL.

The J gene is TRBJ1-2, the V gene TRBV27; 8 positions agree with TRBD1. Germline assignment: CDR1 MNHEY and CDR2 SMNVEV (reference sequence). After removal of 3 bases from V and 5 bases from J, the junction contained 5 bases not matched to a gene. The CDR3 covers 14 residues. The CDR3 nucleotides are TGTGCCAGCAGTTTCCGGGGACAGGCGTATGGCTACACCTTC. It translates to CASSFRGQAYGYTF.

The DNA for the CDR3 is TGTGCCAGCAGCTTAGCTCACCCAGGCCTCTCCTACGAGCAGTACTTC. Translating gives CASSLAHPGLSYEQYF. The chain employs TRBV7-9 and TRBJ2-7; D is unclear. The V end lost 0 bases, the J end lost 0 bases, and 12 bases lay between the germline ends. Germline CDR1 SEHNR, CDR2 FQNEAQ (reference sequence). There are 16 residues in the CDR3.

The rearrangement joins TRBV5-1 to TRBJ2-1; the match to TRBD2 covers 9 bases. The CDR3 length is 15 residues. CDR1 is SGHRS and CDR2 is YFSETQ in the germline V gene. Trimming took 4 bases from V and 2 from J; bases not matched to a gene: 4. CDR3 sequence reads: CASSDSGGPYNEQFF. The CDR3 nucleotides read TGCGCCAGCAGCGATAGCGGGGGTCCCTACAATGAGCAGTTCTTC.

The chain is built from TRBV11-2 and TRBJ2-7, with 10 bases aligning to TRBD1. This CDR3 is 18 amino acids long. V gave up 4 bases and J gave up 4 bases; unmatched junction bases: 16. Germline V lookup: CDR1 SGHAT, CDR2 FQNNGV. In DNA form, the CDR3 reads TGTGCCAGCAGCTCTTTACACCGGGACAGGGGTTCGGGATACGAGCAGTACTTC. It encodes CASSSLHRDRGSGYEQYF.

The chain employs TRBV5-1 and TRBJ2-5; D not resolved. Germline V lookup: CDR1 SGHRS, CDR2 YFSETQ. V lost 2 bases and J 5 bases, leaving 13 bases between the germline ends. There are 14 residues in the CDR3. CDR3 nucleotides: TGCGCCAGCAGCTTCGGCCCTACGAGGGAGACCCAGTACTTC. It yields the protein CASSFGPTRETQYF.

CDR3 sequence reads: CASSLDRVYGYTF. CDR3 in DNA: TGTGCCAGCAGTCTAGACAGAGTCTATGGCTACACCTTC. The gene calls are TRBV6-5 and TRBJ1-2, with D maybe TRBD1 (5 bases). The V end was cut by 5 bases, the J end by 4 bases, with 11 bases between. This CDR3 is built from 13 residues. Germline V gene lookup returns CDR1 MNHEY and CDR2 SVGAGI.

The chain uses TRBV15 and TRBJ2-3, with 11 bases that match TRBD2. V lost 5 bases and J lost 4; bases outside the gene matches: 2. From germline, CDR1 is LNHNV and CDR2 YYDKDF (reference sequence). The CDR3 covers 14 residues. CDR3 sequence: CATSPLAGADTQYF. CDR3 nucleotides: TGTGCCACCAGCCCACTAGCGGGAGCAGATACGCAGTATTTT.

The V and J genes are TRBV7-3 and TRBJ2-7; possible D gene TRBD2, 5 bases. The CDR3 length is 14 residues. Germline values: CDR1 SGHTA, CDR2 FQGTGA. V lost 2 bases, J lost 4 bases, and 12 bases lay in between. The chain's CDR3 is CASSLDPGSYEQYF. The CDR3 nucleotides are TGTGCCAGCAGCTTAGATCCGGGGTCATACGAGCAGTACTTC.

This clone ranks as medium-sized. The chain carries TRBV6-4 and TRBJ2-2; 10 positions match TRBD1. The CDR3 runs 15 residues. Germline values: CDR1 MRHNA, CDR2 SNTAGT. The J segment lost 4 bases and the V segment lost 1 base, leaving 0 bases of the junction unmatched. The CDR3 coding sequence is TGTGCCAGCAGTGACTGGGACAGGGGCACCGGGGAGCTGTTTTTT. Its translation: CASSDWDRGTGELFF.

This clone showed up just once. V gene TRBV27 combines with J gene TRBJ2-1; 8 bases line up with TRBD1. From germline, CDR1 is MNHEY and CDR2 SMNVEV (reference sequence). This CDR3 is built from 15 residues. J lost 3 bases, V lost 6 bases, and 7 bases had no gene match. The CDR3 sequence: CASSMDRANYNEQFF. CDR3 DNA sequence: TGTGCCAGCAGCATGGACAGGGCTAACTACAATGAGCAGTTCTTC.

The rearrangement uses TRBV27 and TRBJ1-2; maybe TRBD1 (6 bases). Germline V gene data show CDR1 as MNHEY and CDR2 as SMNVEV (reference sequence). V was cut by 4 bases and J by 4 bases, with 10 bases left in between. There are 13 residues in the CDR3. This CDR3 reads CASSSGGLYGYTF. The CDR3 DNA follows: TGTGCCAGCAGTTCGGGGGGGCTCTATGGCTACACCTTC.

The V call is TRBV18, the J call TRBJ2-5; a possible D gene is TRBD2 (6 bases). The V end lost 4 bases, the J end lost 5 bases, and 14 bases lay between the germline ends. Per the germline V gene, CDR1 is KGHSH and CDR2 is LQKENI. The CDR3 has 14 residues. The CDR3 DNA reads as TGTGCCAGCTCACGTGGAGGGGAAAGGGAGACCCAGTACTTC. Protein product: CASSRGGERETQYF.

The chain has TRBV19 and TRBJ2-3, with 11 bases lining up with TRBD2. The length of the CDR3 is 17 residues. Germline CDR1 and CDR2: LNHDA and SQIVND (reference sequence). V gave up 4 bases and J gave up 6 bases; unmatched junction bases: 12. CDR3: CASSTTLLAGGRDTQYF. CDR3 in DNA: TGTGCCAGTAGTACCACCCTGCTAGCGGGAGGTAGGGATACGCAGTATTTT.